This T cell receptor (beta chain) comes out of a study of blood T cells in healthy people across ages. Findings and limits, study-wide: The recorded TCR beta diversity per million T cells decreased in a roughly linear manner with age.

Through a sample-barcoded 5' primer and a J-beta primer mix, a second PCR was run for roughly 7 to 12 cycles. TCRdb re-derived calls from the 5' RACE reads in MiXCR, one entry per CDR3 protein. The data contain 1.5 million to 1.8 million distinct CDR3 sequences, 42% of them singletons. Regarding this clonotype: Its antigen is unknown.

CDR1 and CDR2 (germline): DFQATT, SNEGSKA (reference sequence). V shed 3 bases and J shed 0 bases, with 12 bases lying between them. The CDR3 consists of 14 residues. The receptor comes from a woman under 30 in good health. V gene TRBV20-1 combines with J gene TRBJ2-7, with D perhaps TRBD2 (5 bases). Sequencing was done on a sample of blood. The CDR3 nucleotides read TGCAGTGCTAGTCGTGGGAGTCGCTCCTACGAGCAGTACTTC. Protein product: CSASRGSRSYEQYF.